This TCR beta chain was documented in a study of PD-1 blockade in classical Hodgkin lymphoma. General study points: Reported findings placed baseline TCR diversity lower in newly diagnosed patients (compared with healthy donors).

Profiling relied on immunoSEQ multiplex PCR, and the TCRdb table lists in-frame clones only, not all of them. Among under 35,000 clones listed, around 90% were seen once. Trimming left V 2 bases short and J 4 bases short, with 6 bases between. Per the germline V gene, CDR1 is MNHNY and CDR2 is SVGAGI (reference sequence). The CDR3 covers 13 residues. This clone appeared a single time. What it recognizes is unknown. Time point: newly diagnosed, previously untreated cHL patient sample. Magnetic depletion of unwanted cells isolated CD4+ T cells from thawed PBMCs. Newly diagnosed, untreated classical Hodgkin lymphoma PBMCs served as comparison.

The rearrangement joins TRBV6-6 to TRBJ1-3; D is unresolved. The receptor's source is a human donor with classical Hodgkin lymphoma. Sample: CD4+ T cells from blood. In nucleotides, the CDR3 is TGTGCCAGCAGTTACCACCAGGGAAACACCATATATTTT. This translates into CASSYHQGNTIYF.